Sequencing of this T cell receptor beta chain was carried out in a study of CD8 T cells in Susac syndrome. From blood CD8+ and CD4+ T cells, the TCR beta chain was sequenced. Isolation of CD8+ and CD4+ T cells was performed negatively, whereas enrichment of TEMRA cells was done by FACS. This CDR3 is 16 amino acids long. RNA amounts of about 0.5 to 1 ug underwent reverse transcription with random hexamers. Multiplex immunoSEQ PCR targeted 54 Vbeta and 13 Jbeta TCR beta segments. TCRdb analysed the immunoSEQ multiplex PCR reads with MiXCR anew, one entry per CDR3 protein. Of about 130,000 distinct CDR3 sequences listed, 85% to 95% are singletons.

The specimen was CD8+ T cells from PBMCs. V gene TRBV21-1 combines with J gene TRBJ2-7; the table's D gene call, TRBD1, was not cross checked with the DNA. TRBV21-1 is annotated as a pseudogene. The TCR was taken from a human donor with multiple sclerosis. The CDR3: CASSLRQGRCFGEQYV. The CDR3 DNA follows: TGTGCCAGCAGCCTCCGACAGGGGCGCTGCTTCGGCGAGCAGTACGTC.